A selection of T cell receptor beta chains follows, all from one sample in a study of T cell repertoires in cytomegalovirus infection. The antigens of these receptors remain unknown. Using its own MiXCR run on the reads, TCRdb lists one record per CDR3 protein. Of 140,000 to 150,000 distinct CDR3 sequences in the sample, approximately 30% were seen once. The sequencing used CD8+ T cells from cultured PBMCs, collected from culture after CMV antigen stimulation. Receptors were obtained from a human donor in good health (CMV status not recorded). Some clones in this sample may be carry-over from other donors' samples. The CDR3 runs from the conserved cysteine through the conserved F or W. The D gene is left open where the match is weak. Not all rows give a size; the values are once, few, many and, for expanded clones, a class.

j_call v_call clone_size d_call cdr3_nt cdr3_aa
TRBJ1-5 TRBV12-3/TRBV12-4 many - TGTGCCAGCGCTGGGCAGTCGTTATATAGCAATCAGCCCCAGCATTTT CASAGQSLYSNQPQHF
TRBJ2-4 TRBV20-1 - TRBD1 TGCAGTGCTAGAGATCGGGACAGCAAAAACATTCAGTACTTC CSARDRDSKNIQYF
TRBJ2-5 TRBV4-1 - - TGCGCCAGCAACCCGGGTCTCGAGGGGGAGACCCAGTACTTC CASNPGLEGETQYF
TRBJ2-3 TRBV28 many - TGTGCCAGCAGTTTCGTCGGGGACTTGGATACGCAGTATTTT CASSFVGDLDTQYF
TRBJ1-1 TRBV7-9 - TRBD1 TGTGCCAGCAGCTGGACAGGGGTGAACACTGAAGCTTTCTTT CASSWTGVNTEAFF
TRBJ2-1 TRBV12-3/TRBV12-4 - TRBD2 TGTGCCAGCAGTTTTGCGGGAGCCTACAATGAGCAGTTCTTC CASSFAGAYNEQFF
TRBJ2-7 TRBV28 - - TGTGCCAGCAGAGAAGATACTCTCTACGAGCAGTACTTC CASREDTLYEQYF
TRBJ2-7 TRBV7-6 - TRBD1 TGTGCCAGCAGCCCCTGGACAGGTCGGAGCTCCTACGAGCAGTACTTC CASSPWTGRSSYEQYF
TRBJ2-3 TRBV6-1 many TRBD2 TGTGCCAGCAGTAATAGCGGGGGGGCCGCAGATACGCAGTATTTT CASSNSGGAADTQYF
TRBJ2-7 TRBV27 - - TGTGCCAGCAGCCTACCCTCCGGGGAGCAGTACTTC CASSLPSGEQYF
TRBJ2-3 TRBV6-6 - - TGTGCCAGCAGCTCGTTTCGTGGGGGCGTAGATACGCAGTATTTT CASSSFRGGVDTQYF
TRBJ2-5 TRBV7-8 few TRBD2 TGTGCCAGCAGCTTATTAAGCGGGGGGGCCCTGGAGACCCAGTACTTC CASSLLSGGALETQYF
TRBJ1-1 TRBV27 - - TGTGCCAGCAGTTTATTTAAGGCGGGGAGGAACACTGAAGCTTTCTTT CASSLFKAGRNTEAFF
TRBJ2-7 TRBV10-3 - - TGTGCCATCACTTCTACAGGGGGGGGCTACGAGCAGTACTTC CAITSTGGGYEQYF
TRBJ1-1 TRBV5-1 - - TGCGCCAGCAGCTTGGACAGGGTTGGTTACGCTTTCTTT CASSLDRVGYAFF
TRBJ2-1 TRBV12-3/TRBV12-4 - - TGTGCCAGCAGTTTATTTAGTGATGAGCAGTTCTTC CASSLFSDEQFF
TRBJ1-1 TRBV13 - TRBD1 TGTGCCAGCAGCTCCAGGGGGGTGAACACTGAAGCTTTCTTT CASSSRGVNTEAFF
TRBJ1-5 TRBV28 - - TGTGCCAGCAGTACCTCCGACAGGTTTTGGGGCCAGCCCCAGCATTTT CASSTSDRFWGQPQHF
TRBJ2-6 TRBV28 few - TGTGCCAGCAGGGGATTAGGGTGGCGGACTATCCACTCTGGGGCCAACGTCCTGACTTTC CASRGLGWRTIHSGANVLTF
TRBJ1-1 TRBV2 once - TGTGCCAGCAGTGAAATGGGGGGTTGGAACACTGAAGCTTTCTTT CASSEMGGWNTEAFF
TRBJ1-1 TRBV27 - - TGTGCCAGCAGTTTAACAAAACGCACTGAAGCTTTCTTT CASSLTKRTEAFF
TRBJ2-7 TRBV5-1 - - TGCGCCAGCAGCCCGGCCGGGGACCCCTACGAGCAGTACTTC CASSPAGDPYEQYF
TRBJ2-7 TRBV7-9 - - TGTGCCAGCAGCTTAGCCCTACTCCCGACAACGGGGGCCTACGAGCAGTACTTC CASSLALLPTTGAYEQYF
TRBJ2-3 TRBV7-2 - TRBD2 TGTGCCAGCAGTTTTAGCGGGGGGGCAGATACGCAGTATTTT CASSFSGGADTQYF
TRBJ2-3 TRBV6-4 - - TGTGCCAGCAGTGGTGGGAGATCCACAGATACGCAGTATTTT CASSGGRSTDTQYF
TRBJ2-3 TRBV12-3/TRBV12-4 many - TGTGCCAGCAGCTCGGCGGGGGCCGGGTTAACAGATACGCAGTATTTT CASSSAGAGLTDTQYF
TRBJ2-3 TRBV19 - TRBD1 TGTGCCAGTAGTTCCGGACAGGGGGAGAATACGCAGTATTTT CASSSGQGENTQYF
TRBJ1-2 TRBV20-1 - - TGCAGTGCTAGACGGGGGACGGGCCTAGAGGGCTACACCTTC CSARRGTGLEGYTF
TRBJ2-1 TRBV7-9 - - TGTGCCAGCAGCTCGACTAGTCTACCCGACAATGAGCAGTTCTTC CASSSTSLPDNEQFF
TRBJ1-2 TRBV7-3 - - TGTGCCAGCAGCTCAAATCCGGGGATCTATGGCTACACCTTC CASSSNPGIYGYTF
TRBJ2-1 TRBV6-1 few TRBD2 TGTGCCAGCAGACCACTTAGCGGGAGCTCCTACAATGAGCAGTTCTTC CASRPLSGSSYNEQFF